A single sample is the source of the 6 T cell receptor beta chains below, sequenced in a study of T cell responses to AZD1222 COVID-19 vaccine. The repertoire was sequenced with immunoSEQ multiplex PCR; TCRdb's copy has only in-frame clones and lacks some. The sample holds 100,000 to 140,000 clones, approximately 89% seen once. The sample consisted of peripheral blood, taken on day 0 of AZD1222 vaccination. The receptors were gathered from an adult in good health.

The CDR3 nucleotides read TGTGCCAGCAGCCCACGGGACAGGGGGGTTGACTATGGCTACACCTTC. This gives the protein CASSPRDRGVDYGYTF. J is TRBJ1-2 and V is TRBV3-1 (or the pseudogene TRBV3-2), with 11 bases matching TRBD1. CDR1 and CDR2 from the germline V gene are LGHDT and YNNKEL (reference sequence). V trimming: 4 bases; J trimming: 3 bases; junction bases outside the gene matches: 7. The CDR3 loop spans 16 amino acids.

In its sample, this clone was seen a few times. The V and J genes are TRBV6-6 and TRBJ1-1; D is possibly TRBD1 (6 bases). This CDR3 comprises 16 residues. Looked up from germline, CDR1 is MNHNY and CDR2 is SVGAGI (reference sequence). V dropped 8 bases and J dropped 0 bases, with 19 bases sitting between them. The CDR3 coding sequence is TGTGCCAGCCAACATGTCGTCACAGGGATGAACACTGAAGCTTTCTTT. Translating gives CASQHVVTGMNTEAFF.

The V gene is TRBV7-2, the J gene TRBJ2-1; 11 nucleotides agree with TRBD2. Germline V gives CDR1 SGHTA, CDR2 FQGNSA. This CDR3 is built from 16 residues. The junction had 4 bases not matched to a gene; V was cut back by 2 bases and J by 4 bases. The CDR3 loop is CASSLTSGGLYNEQFF. The CDR3, as DNA: TGTGCCAGCAGCTTAACTAGCGGGGGACTATACAATGAGCAGTTCTTC.

The V gene is TRBV6-5, the J gene TRBJ2-7; D perhaps matches TRBD1 (6 bases). V was shortened by 2 bases and J by 6 bases, with 11 bases between the two germline ends. The CDR3 totals 13 residues. The germline CDR1 and CDR2 sequences are MNHEY and SVGAGI. CDR3 region: CASSYTSGAEQYF. The CDR3 DNA is TGTGCCAGCAGTTACACATCAGGGGCCGAGCAGTACTTC.

The V gene is TRBV7-2, the J gene TRBJ1-5; D uncertain. From germline, CDR1 is SGHTA and CDR2 FQGNSA. The CDR3 length is 15 residues. With 1 base removed from V and 2 bases from J, the gap between germline ends came to 9 bases. CDR3 loop: CASSLGRRGNQPQHF. DNA of the CDR3: TGTGCCAGCAGCTTAGGGAGACGGGGCAATCAGCCCCAGCATTTT.

The chain links TRBV25-1 to TRBJ1-2; D may be TRBD1 (6 bases). Germline V gives CDR1 MGHDK, CDR2 SYGVNS. CDR3 size: 14 residues. V was shortened by 1 base and J by 4 bases, with 10 bases between the two germline ends. CDR3 sequence (DNA): TGTGCCAGCAGTGAATGGGGACAAATCTATGGCTACACCTTC. Protein product: CASSEWGQIYGYTF.